The present entry profiles one T cell receptor (beta chain) with its context. Its cognate antigen is unknown. These data come from a study of cytomegalovirus exposure and HLA in healthy donors. Study-level background: Earlier sequencing of about 179 million T cells yielded nearly 120 million unique TCR beta sequences.

Study-wide points: Certain sequence variants were highly shared and formed a cluster, and this cluster was likely a sequencing artifact. Accurate predictions that matched the HLA-A and HLA-B alleles of most subjects were reportedly made from TCR beta sequences.

Looked up from germline, CDR1 is LNHDA and CDR2 is SQIVND (reference sequence). This CDR3 spans 13 amino acids. The V end was cut by 3 bases, the J end by 6 bases, with 11 bases between. Vbeta (60) and Jbeta (13) primers were used in the PCR. The protocol was immunoSEQ multiplex PCR, while the TCRdb copy is restricted to in-frame clones and leaves out a portion. The repertoire has around 170,000 clones, around 80% of them found once; the top ten carry 1.1% to 1.5%. Material for sequencing was PBMCs. This clonotype originated in a male donor in good health and CMV-seronegative. V gene TRBV19 combines with J gene TRBJ1-1, with TRBD1 as a possible D gene (5 bases). The DNA of the CDR3 is TGTGCCAGTAGTATTCAGGGTAATGCTGAAGCTTTCTTT. It codes for CASSIQGNAEAFF.